This TCR beta chain was observed in a study of blood T cell repertoires in COVID-19. Across the whole study: Material from acute and convalescent COVID-19 was sourced from the United States, Italy and Spain. PBMCs, B-cell-depleted T cells, or T cells provided the cDNA or gDNA that made up the material.

This clone occurred once. The authors' processing: Using reference gene primer amplification, nucleated cell counts were estimated. Repertoires were generated with immunoSEQ multiplex PCR, while TCRdb's copy carries only in-frame clones and drops some. V, J and clone size reflect that table, while D and trimming were determined from the DNA. The top ten clones hold 20% to 25% of a sample with more than 75,000 clones, 80% to 90% of them seen once. This TCR came from a man aged 55-75 years with acute or convalescent COVID-19. What was sequenced was peripheral blood.

CDR3 nucleotide sequence: TGTGCCACCAGCAGAGGGTTGACAGGAGAGCAGTTCTTC. Its translation is CATSRGLTGEQFF. This chain joins TRBV15 and TRBJ2-1; tentative D call: TRBD1 (6 bases). Germline values: CDR1 LNHNV, CDR2 YYDKDF (reference sequence). This CDR3 spans 13 amino acids. With 1 base removed from V and 10 bases from J, the gap between germline ends came to 11 bases.